This is a list of T cell receptor beta chains from one sample in a study of blood T cell repertoires in COVID-19. Generated by immunoSEQ multiplex PCR, the TCRdb table keeps only in-frame clones and is missing some. The data contain 250,000 or so clones, 88% of them singletons. Sequenced input: peripheral blood. These receptors originate from a man at least 80 years old with acute or convalescent COVID-19. Both conserved end residues are part of each CDR3. D genes are given only for firm matches. Rows give clone size only sometimes, using once, few, many, or a class for an expanded clone.

d_call	j_call	v_call	clone_size	cdr3_aa	cdr3_nt
-	TRBJ2-7	TRBV28	-	CASKERWSYEQYF	TGTGCCAGCAAGGAGCGATGGTCCTACGAGCAGTACTTC
-	TRBJ1-2	TRBV7-8	-	CASSSDRNLFYGYTF	TGTGCCAGCAGCTCGGACAGAAACCTTTTCTATGGCTACACCTTC
TRBD1	TRBJ1-4	TRBV3-1/TRBV3-2	-	CASSTGQGEYEKLFF	TGTGCCAGCAGCACCGGACAGGGCGAGTATGAAAAACTGTTTTTT
-	TRBJ2-1	TRBV6-5	once	CASSFTWGDTEQFF	TGTGCCAGCAGTTTTACATGGGGCGACACTGAGCAGTTCTTC
-	TRBJ2-7	TRBV18	-	CASSPPTNPSYEQYF	TGTGCCAGCTCACCACCGACAAACCCATCCTACGAGCAGTACTTC
-	TRBJ2-7	TRBV6-2/TRBV6-3	-	CASSSFLGRAYEQYF	TGTGCCAGCAGTTCGTTTTTGGGCAGGGCCTACGAGCAGTACTTC
TRBD1	TRBJ2-7	TRBV5-5	-	CASSLVGTGSYEQYF	TGTGCCAGCAGCTTGGTTGGGACAGGGTCCTACGAGCAGTACTTC
-	TRBJ2-7	TRBV5-1	few	CASSSGPEGEQYF	TGCGCCAGCAGCTCAGGACCAGAGGGCGAGCAGTACTTC
TRBD2	TRBJ2-2	TRBV27	-	CASSGGRGAGELFF	TGTGCCAGCAGTGGCGGGAGGGGGGCCGGGGAGCTGTTTTTT
TRBD2	TRBJ2-7	TRBV3-1/TRBV3-2	few	CASSPRLAGYEQYF	TGTGCCAGCAGCCCCCGATTAGCGGGGTACGAGCAGTACTTC